This T cell receptor (beta chain) comes out of a study of regulatory T cells (dated by TCRdb to between 2017 and 2018). Background on the whole study: The study compared T-cell receptor beta repertoires of sorted regulatory, conventional CD4+ and CD8+ T cells between CD3G-deficient patients and healthy controls. What the work shows at the level of the full study, not this receptor alone: Repertoires from patients had restricted unique TRB V-J pairs and skewed V and J gene usage, with the strongest effect in regulatory T cells. Hydrophobic residues at CDR3 positions 6 and 7 were enriched in conventional CD4+ T cells from CD3G-deficient patients, which suggests more self-reactive specificities.

All CD3G-deficient patients had evidence of autoimmunity, which was more severe in two of the patients. Patients were tested at ages ranging from 2 to 39 years, and reduced naive and increased memory CD4+ and CD8+ T-cell proportions were found in the patients. CD4+ cells were FACS-sorted into CD25-high CD127-low regulatory T cells and CD25-low CD127-high conventional CD4+ T cells. More than 5 individuals with CD3G deficiency made up the patient group. An international network of physicians across the United States, Europe and Asia provided the patient samples and clinical data. Ficoll density separation was used to isolate peripheral blood mononuclear cells. There are 12 amino acids in the CDR3, from cysteine to phenylalanine inclusive. CDR3 DNA is the only sequence kept; it has 36 bases, read in frame from the first base. CDR1 and CDR2, looked up from the germline V gene, are LGHNT and FRNRAP. V is reduced by 2 bases and J by 3 bases, leaving a spacing of 1 base between them.

Turning to this clone: No cognate antigen has been identified for it. Nothing much larger sits one base from this clone, and base qualities are not available.

The multiplex PCR used 52 forward TRBV primers and 13 reverse TRBJ primers, with assay-based and computational corrections for amplification bias. Within the immunoSEQ assay, multiplex PCR amplified rearranged TRB loci from genomic DNA. Sequencing of the TRB amplicons was done on an Illumina HiSeq platform. In the authors' own workflow: Custom algorithms error-filtered the raw sequences and aligned the raw sequences to reference gene sequences, after which the immunoSEQ online tools were used for analysis. Frequencies of productive and nonproductive TRB rearrangements were assessed among unique sequences as well as among total sequences. For TRB CDR3 positions 6 and 7, hydrophobicity together with amino acid composition served as the basis for assessing self-reactivity potential. Group comparisons used t tests, Mann-Whitney tests or two-way ANOVA run in Prism software. TCRdb re-hosts the immuneACCESS table, in-frame sequences only. Its copies lack some clones; in the studies checked, an unresolved V gene accounts for under half of them, and the cause for the rest is not known. V and J calls plus clone size are reproduced from that table; the DNA served to infer D and trimming. The sample records nearly 30,000 clones, 85% to 95% of which are singletons. Around 1.5% of the sample lies in the top ten.

Sample: conventional CD4+ T cells sorted from blood. The sequence was obtained from a young adult with CD3G deficiency. The chain links TRBV12-5 with TRBJ1-4; a confident D gene designation cannot be given. The CDR3 reads as follows: CASGLPNEKLFF. The DNA is as follows: TGTGCTAGTGGTTTGCCTAATGAAAAACTGTTTTTT.